What follows are 17 T cell receptor beta chains derived from one specimen sequenced in a study of identical twins. TCRdb independently ran MiXCR on the 5' RACE reads; one entry per CDR3 protein. This table holds hundreds of thousands of distinct CDR3 sequences, 6.1% found once. Material: naive T cells sorted from blood. The receptors were gathered from a man between 18 and 29 years old in good health.

This clonotype occurred many times. The chain couples TRBV4-3 to TRBJ2-7; maybe TRBD2 (6 bases). Per germline, CDR1 LGHNA and CDR2 YSLEER. The V gene lost 0 bases and the J gene lost 0 bases, with 12 bases spanning the gap. The CDR3 length is 16 residues. The CDR3 DNA reads as TGCGCCAGCAGCCAAGATGGGGACTCCCGCTCCTACGAGCAGTACTTC. Protein product: CASSQDGDSRSYEQYF.

This clonotype has ten or more counts. The chain links TRBV12-3 or TRBV12-4 to TRBJ2-3; 8 positions agree with TRBD2. The J segment lost 6 bases and the V segment lost 2 bases, leaving 13 bases of the junction unmatched. The CDR3 has 17 amino acids. CDR3 bases: TGTGCCAGCAGTTTAACCGGGGGGGGAGGGCCCTCGGATACGCAGTATTTT. It yields the protein CASSLTGGGGPSDTQYF.

This clonotype has a handful of counts. The chain joins TRBV7-9 to TRBJ2-1; D is unresolved. V dropped 5 bases and J dropped 0 bases, with 11 bases sitting between them. From germline, CDR1 is SEHNR and CDR2 FQNEAQ (reference sequence). This CDR3 has 15 residues. The CDR3 loop reads CASSPASSSYNEQFF. The CDR3 DNA sequence: TGTGCCAGCAGCCCCGCTTCAAGCTCCTACAATGAGCAGTTCTTC.

This clonotype was seen ten or more times. J is TRBJ2-5 and V is TRBV5-1; D gene uncertain. V was cut by 0 bases and J by 4 bases, with 10 bases left in between. This CDR3 has 14 residues. Germline CDR1 and CDR2: SGHRS and YFSETQ. The CDR3: CASSLGQAGETQYF. The CDR3 coding sequence is TGCGCCAGCAGCTTGGGTCAGGCTGGAGAGACCCAGTACTTC. Full variable domain (rest looked up from reference TRBV5-1 and TRBJ2-5): KAGVTQTPRYLIKTRGQQVTLSCSPISGHRSVSWYQQTPGQGLQFLFEYFSETQRNKGNFPGRFSGRQFSNSRSEMNVSTLELGDSALYLCASSLGQAGETQYFGPGTRLLVL.

This clonotype has just a few counts. The chain couples TRBV7-2 to TRBJ2-1; 7 nucleotides match TRBD2. The J segment lost 9 bases and the V segment lost 5 bases, leaving 7 bases of the junction unmatched. Per the germline V gene, CDR1 is SGHTA and CDR2 is FQGNSA. This CDR3 comprises 13 residues. The DNA for the CDR3 is TGTGCCAGCAGCCCCCCGTGGGGGGGTGAGCAGTTCTTC. Protein product: CASSPPWGGEQFF.

This clonotype came up many times. The chain links TRBV5-5 to TRBJ2-7, with a weak D call TRBD2 (6 bases). CDR3 size: 18 residues. V lost 0 bases and J 0 bases, leaving 19 bases between the germline ends. The germline V gene has CDR1 SGHKS and CDR2 YYEKEE (reference sequence). The CDR3 spells CASSLGLMTRDYSYEQYF. DNA of the CDR3: TGTGCCAGCAGCTTGGGGCTGATGACTAGAGATTACTCCTACGAGCAGTACTTC. Based on the CDR3 plus reference TRBV5-5 and TRBJ2-7, the full variable domain is DAGVTQSPTHLIKTRGQQVTLRCSPISGHKSVSWYQQVLGQGPQFIFQYYEKEERGRGNFPDRFSARQFPNYSSELNVNALLLGDSALYLCASSLGLMTRDYSYEQYFGPGTRLTVT.

This clonotype was detected ten times or more. The V and J genes are TRBV10-3 and TRBJ2-1; 10 positions agree with TRBD2. The ends lost 4 bases at V and 5 bases at J; junction bases unmatched: 8. This CDR3 has 16 residues. Per germline, CDR1 ENHRY and CDR2 SYGVKD. CDR3 region: CAISGGSSGSHNEQFF. DNA of the CDR3: TGTGCCATCAGTGGGGGGTCTAGCGGGAGTCACAATGAGCAGTTCTTC.

This clonotype appeared a few times. This sequence joins TRBV2 and TRBJ2-3; 7 bases align to TRBD2. V dropped 7 bases and J dropped 2; count of bases not matched to a gene: 9. The germline V gene has CDR1 SNHLY and CDR2 FYNNEI. The CDR3 has 15 amino acids. The CDR3, as DNA: TGTGCCAGCATGAGACTAGCCGTAAACACAGATACGCAGTATTTT. This sequence encodes CASMRLAVNTDTQYF.

This clonotype was detected ten times or more. V usage is TRBV24-1 and J usage is TRBJ2-2; D is ambiguous. This CDR3 is 12 amino acids long. The germline V gene encodes CDR1 KGHDR and CDR2 SFDVKD. Trimming shortened V by 6 bases and J by 6 bases, and 7 bases separated the two germline ends. CDR3 amino acids: CATSLSPGELFF. Written as DNA, the CDR3 is TGTGCCACCAGTTTAAGCCCCGGGGAGCTGTTTTTT.

There are many counts of this clonotype. This chain joins TRBV7-9 and TRBJ1-1; D is unresolved. V lost 7 bases to trimming and J lost 4 bases, with 10 bases between them. CDR1 and CDR2 (germline): SEHNR, FQNEAQ (reference sequence). The CDR3 contains 12 residues. For the CDR3, the DNA is TGTGCCAGCACCACCCACACCACTGAAGCTTTCTTT. It yields the protein CASTTHTTEAFF.

This clonotype was seen a few times. V and J are TRBV12-3 or TRBV12-4 and TRBJ1-3; D remains unclear. Trimming stripped 3 bases from V and 3 bases from J, with 18 bases between. The CDR3 covers 17 residues. The CDR3 bases are TGTGCCAGCAGTTTTCTTCCGAGCCGAGCGGTTGGAAACACCATATATTTT. It encodes CASSFLPSRAVGNTIYF.

This clonotype was counted only a few times. This sequence joins TRBV5-1 and TRBJ2-1, with 9 bases that match TRBD2. The CDR3 totals 16 residues. V lost 4 bases to trimming and J lost 0 bases; unmatched junction nucleotides: 5. Germline CDR1 and CDR2: SGHRS and YFSETQ. CDR3 DNA sequence: TGCGCCAGCAGCCAATTTAGCGGGAGCTCCTACAATGAGCAGTTCTTC. Its protein product is CASSQFSGSSYNEQFF. Filled out from reference TRBV5-1 and TRBJ2-1, the complete variable domain reads KAGVTQTPRYLIKTRGQQVTLSCSPISGHRSVSWYQQTPGQGLQFLFEYFSETQRNKGNFPGRFSGRQFSNSRSEMNVSTLELGDSALYLCASSQFSGSSYNEQFFGPGTRLTVL.

This chain joins TRBV14 and TRBJ2-1; 15 bases fit TRBD2. J was trimmed by 2 bases and V by 2 bases; bases with no gene match: 10. Germline V CDR1 and CDR2: SGHDN, FVKESK. This CDR3 spans 20 amino acids. The CDR3 loop reads CASSQIPGLAGGGAYNEQFF. The CDR3 coding sequence is TGTGCCAGCAGCCAAATTCCGGGACTAGCGGGAGGAGGGGCCTACAATGAGCAGTTCTTC. Complete variable domain (other parts from reference TRBV14 and TRBJ2-1): EAGVTQFPSHSVIEKGQTVTLRCDPISGHDNLYWYRRVMGKEIKFLLHFVKESKQDESGMPNNRFLAERTGGTYSTLKVQPAELEDSGVYFCASSQIPGLAGGGAYNEQFFGPGTRLTVL.

The table lists this clonotype with many counts. The chain joins TRBV20-1 to TRBJ1-4, with TRBD1 identical over 8 bases. J gave up 6 bases and V 4 bases, and 10 bases lay outside the gene matches. There are 15 residues in the CDR3. Germline V CDR1 and CDR2: DFQATT, SNEGSKA (reference sequence). The CDR3: CSATSPGGMDEKLFF. The CDR3 DNA follows: TGCAGTGCTACCTCTCCAGGGGGCATGGATGAAAAACTGTTTTTT.

This clonotype was counted only a few times. The chain has TRBV20-1 and TRBJ1-5; 10 bases align to TRBD1. The CDR3 is made up of 14 amino acids. Per the germline V gene, CDR1 is DFQATT and CDR2 is SNEGSKA (reference sequence). The ends lost 3 bases at V and 5 bases at J; junction bases unmatched: 4. CDR3 nucleotide sequence: TGCAGTGCTAGGGGTGGGACAGGGGATCAGCCCCAGCATTTT. Residues: CSARGGTGDQPQHF.

In its sample, this clonotype was seen many times. The chain carries TRBV18 and TRBJ2-1; D may be TRBD1 (5 bases). The length of the CDR3 is 15 residues. Between the trimmed V and J ends, which lost 0 bases and 5 bases, there was a span of 11 bases. From germline, CDR1 is KGHSH and CDR2 LQKENI. Written as DNA, the CDR3 is TGTGCCAGCTCACCACCGAATACAGGAAACAATGAGCAGTTCTTC. Its translation is CASSPPNTGNNEQFF.

This clonotype was counted at least ten times. V usage is TRBV30 and J usage is TRBJ2-2, with D tentatively TRBD1 or TRBD2 (5 bases each). This CDR3 is built from 14 residues. V gave up 1 base and J gave up 4 bases, with 10 bases separating them. From germline, CDR1 is GTSNPN and CDR2 SVGIG (reference sequence). CDR3 region: CAWSGGTSTGELFF. The CDR3 bases are TGTGCCTGGAGTGGAGGGACCTCCACCGGGGAGCTGTTTTTT. Together with reference TRBV30 and TRBJ2-2, the CDR3 gives the full variable domain: SQTIHQWPATLVQPVGSPLSLECTVEGTSNPNLYWYRQAAGRGLQLLFYSVGIGQISSEVPQNLSASRPQDRQFILSSKKLLLSDSGFYLCAWSGGTSTGELFFGEGSRLTVL.